Listed below are T cell receptor gamma chains from one sample, sequenced in a study of gamma-delta T cells after stem cell transplantation. TCRdb processed the RT-PCR reads again with the CATT caller. Of 400 to 500 gamma-chain clones in the sample, over 55% are singletons; the top ten hold 36%. The sample taken for sequencing was gamma-delta T cells. The receptor set was obtained from a human donor. It is not recorded whose cells these are; they may come from a transplant donor. Each CDR3 is given with its conserved first and last residue. Each record gives: J gene, V gene, CDR3 protein.

J: TRGJP; V: TRGV9; CDR3: CALWEVIPQELGKKIKVF
J: TRGJP; V: TRGV9; CDR3: CALWEVLQELGKKIKVF
J: TRGJ1/TRGJ2; V: TRGV2; CDR3: CATWDGQRDYYKKLF
J: TRGJP; V: TRGV9; CDR3: CALWEELGKKIKVF
J: TRGJP; V: TRGV9; CDR3: CALWGQELGKKIKVF